This entry describes one TCR beta chain. Its antigen is currently unknown. This entry is derived from a study of T cells in Graves' hyperthyroidism and ophthalmopathy. Whole-study results and caveats: Blood also carried most thyroid clonotypes expanded above 0.001. The model foresaw ophthalmopathy a median roughly 6.5 months prior to onset.

The PBMCs studied were ones that came from approximately 9.9 ml fresh peripheral blood. There were TCR beta CDR3 regions amplified from RNA transcripts. Using the HTBI primer set, a first-round RT-PCR was run on the TCR CDR3. TCRdb reprocessed the multiplex PCR reads via MiXCR and lists one record per CDR3 protein. The table records hundreds of thousands of distinct CDR3 sequences, more than 30% of them present only once. The trim removed 1 base at V and 4 bases at J, leaving 9 bases unmatched. The CDR3 sequence is 16 residues long. Germline-derived CDR1 and CDR2 are SEHNR and FQNEAQ (reference sequence).

The sample consisted of blood. This TCR came from a man aged 18 to 30 with Graves' hyperthyroidism. This chain links TRBV7-9 with TRBJ2-5; TRBD2 matches at 7 bases. The CDR3 coding sequence is TGTGCCAGCAGCTTAGAATTGGGGAGGGGCGGAGAGACCCAGTACTTC. It translates to CASSLELGRGGETQYF.